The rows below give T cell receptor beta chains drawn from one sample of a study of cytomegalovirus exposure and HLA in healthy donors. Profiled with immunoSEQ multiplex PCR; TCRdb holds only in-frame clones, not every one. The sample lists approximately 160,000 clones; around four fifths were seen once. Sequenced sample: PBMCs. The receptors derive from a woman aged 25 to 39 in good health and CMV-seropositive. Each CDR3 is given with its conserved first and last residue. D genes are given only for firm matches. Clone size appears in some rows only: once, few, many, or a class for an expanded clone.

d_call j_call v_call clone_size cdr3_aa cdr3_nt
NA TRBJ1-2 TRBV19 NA CATTRGPDGYTF TGTGCCACCACTCGAGGCCCTGATGGCTACACCTTC
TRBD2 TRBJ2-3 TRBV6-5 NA CASSYSESGGTDTQYF TGTGCCAGCAGTTACTCAGAAAGCGGGGGCACAGATACGCAGTATTTT
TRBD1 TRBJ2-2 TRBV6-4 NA CASSVSPDRGPGELFF TGTGCCAGCAGTGTCTCTCCGGACAGGGGTCCCGGGGAGCTGTTTTTT
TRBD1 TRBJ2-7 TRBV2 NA CASSIQGHPYEQYF TGTGCCAGCAGCATACAGGGGCACCCCTACGAGCAGTACTTC
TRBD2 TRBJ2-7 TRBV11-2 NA CASSLGATSGRSTGEQYF TGTGCCAGCAGCTTAGGGGCAACTAGCGGGAGAAGTACTGGCGAGCAGTACTTC
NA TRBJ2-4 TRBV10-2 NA CASSESRAAKNIQYF TGCGCCAGCAGTGAGTCGAGGGCCGCCAAAAACATTCAGTACTTC
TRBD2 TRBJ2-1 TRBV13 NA CASSLRAGDEVHREQFF TGTGCCAGCAGCCTCAGGGCGGGGGATGAAGTACATCGTGAGCAGTTCTTC
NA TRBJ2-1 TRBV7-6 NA CASSLRTGNSYNEQFF TGTGCCAGCAGCTTAAGGACTGGAAACTCCTACAATGAGCAGTTCTTC
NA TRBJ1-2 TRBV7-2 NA CASSLAGGPTIPYGYTF TGTGCCAGCAGCTTAGCGGGGGGACCGACCATCCCCTATGGCTACACCTTC
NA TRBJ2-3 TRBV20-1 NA CSALTGDTQYF TGCAGTGCTTTGACGGGGGATACGCAGTATTTT
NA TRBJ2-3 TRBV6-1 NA CASSLSATSTDTQYF TGTGCCAGCAGCCTTAGCGCAACTAGCACAGATACGCAGTATTTT
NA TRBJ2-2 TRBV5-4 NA CASSLEEWAGELFF TGTGCCAGCAGCTTGGAGGAGTGGGCCGGGGAGCTGTTTTTT
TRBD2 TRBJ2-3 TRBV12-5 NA CASGPGLAGTDTQYF TGTGCTAGTGGTCCAGGACTAGCGGGCACAGATACGCAGTATTTT
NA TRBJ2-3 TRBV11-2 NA CASSFPTDTQYF TGTGCCAGCAGCTTCCCGACAGATACGCAGTATTTT
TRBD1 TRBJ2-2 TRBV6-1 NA CASSEWTGGNTGELFF TGTGCCAGCAGTGAATGGACAGGGGGGAACACCGGGGAGCTGTTTTTT
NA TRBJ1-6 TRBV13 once CASSFRTPNWSPLHF TGTGCCAGCAGCTTCCGGACTCCAAACTGGTCACCCCTCCACTTT
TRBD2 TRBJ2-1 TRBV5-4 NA CASSLVPSGDYNEQFF TGTGCCAGCAGCTTGGTTCCTAGCGGAGATTACAATGAGCAGTTCTTC
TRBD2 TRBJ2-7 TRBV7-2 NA CVSSLPSGGRYYEQYF TGTGTCAGCAGCTTACCGAGTGGCGGGAGGTACTACGAGCAGTACTTC
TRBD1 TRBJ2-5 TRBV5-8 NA CASSRGQGRIETQYF TGTGCCAGCAGCCGGGGACAGGGGAGAATAGAGACCCAGTACTTC
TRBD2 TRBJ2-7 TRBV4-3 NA CASSQDHGTSGIYEQYF TGCGCCAGCAGCCAAGACCACGGGACTAGCGGGATCTACGAGCAGTACTTC
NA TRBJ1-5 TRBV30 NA CAWSTGLGNQPQHF TGTGCCTGGAGTACAGGGCTCGGCAATCAGCCCCAGCATTTT
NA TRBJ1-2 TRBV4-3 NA CASSQDGRLYYGYTF TGCGCCAGCAGCCAAGATGGGAGGCTCTACTATGGCTACACCTTC
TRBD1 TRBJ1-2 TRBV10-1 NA CASSEQGTYGYTF TGCGCCAGCAGTGAACAGGGGACCTATGGCTACACCTTC
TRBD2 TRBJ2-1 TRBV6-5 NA CASSYAGTSGSNEQFF TGTGCCAGCAGTTACGCCGGGACTAGCGGGAGCAATGAGCAGTTCTTC
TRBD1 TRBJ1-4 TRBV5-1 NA CASSSTPDRPNEKLFF TGCGCCAGCAGCTCGACCCCGGACAGGCCTAATGAAAAACTGTTTTTT
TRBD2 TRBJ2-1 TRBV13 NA CASSKGSTSGGPYNEQFF TGTGCCAGCAGCAAGGGTTCAACTAGCGGGGGGCCTTACAATGAGCAGTTCTTC
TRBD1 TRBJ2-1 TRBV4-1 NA CASSQGQGALYNEQFF TGCGCCAGCAGCCAAGGACAGGGGGCCTTATACAATGAGCAGTTCTTC
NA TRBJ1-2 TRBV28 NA CASSTPRGSYGYTF TGTGCCAGCAGTACACCCCGAGGCTCCTATGGCTACACCTTC
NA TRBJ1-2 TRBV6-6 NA CASSYSRGSGYTF TGTGCCAGCAGTTACTCGAGAGGGAGCGGCTACACCTTC
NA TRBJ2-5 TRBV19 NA CASSTAETQYF TGTGCCAGTAGTACTGCGGAGACCCAGTACTTC
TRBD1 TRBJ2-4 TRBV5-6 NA CASSFRDSKNIQYF TGTGCCAGCAGCTTCCGGGACAGCAAAAACATTCAGTACTTC